This T cell receptor beta chain was profiled in a study of hypomethylating agent response in myelodysplastic syndrome. Study at large: TET2 mutation, the most common, occurred in 5 of 11 patients. Responders were 6 or 7 patients with complete response or hematologic improvement; about 5 were non-responders.

Survey resolution used two replicates of roughly 200 ng, totaling around 400 ng DNA. Using immunoSEQ multiplex PCR, the repertoire was profiled, and TCRdb retains in-frame clones only, with some absent. Of about 5,400 clones listed, 88% are singletons. V shed 0 bases and J shed 1 base, with 7 bases lying between them. The germline V gene has CDR1 SGHNT and CDR2 YYREEE (reference sequence). This CDR3 contains 14 residues. The sample here was bone marrow, taken before or after starting hypomethylating agent treatment for myelodysplastic syndrome (not recorded which). V gene TRBV5-4 combines with J gene TRBJ1-1; D is ambiguous. The sequence derives from a human donor with myelodysplastic syndrome. The CDR3 DNA is TGTGCCAGCAGCTTGGACGGCAGGAACACTGAAGCTTTCTTT. This encodes CASSLDGRNTEAFF.